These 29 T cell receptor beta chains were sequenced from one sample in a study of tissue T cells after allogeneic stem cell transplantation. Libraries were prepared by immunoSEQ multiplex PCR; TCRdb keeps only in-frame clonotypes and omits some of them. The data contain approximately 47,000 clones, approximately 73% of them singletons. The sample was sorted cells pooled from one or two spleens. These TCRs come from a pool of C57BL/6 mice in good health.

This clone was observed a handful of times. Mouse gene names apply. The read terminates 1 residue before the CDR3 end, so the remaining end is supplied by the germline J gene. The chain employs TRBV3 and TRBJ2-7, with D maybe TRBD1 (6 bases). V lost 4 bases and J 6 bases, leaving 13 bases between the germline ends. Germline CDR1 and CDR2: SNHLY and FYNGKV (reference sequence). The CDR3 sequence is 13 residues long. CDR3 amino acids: CASSSSQGLEQYF. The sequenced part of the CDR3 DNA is TGTGCCAGCAGCTCCTCACAGGGTCTTGAACAGTAC.

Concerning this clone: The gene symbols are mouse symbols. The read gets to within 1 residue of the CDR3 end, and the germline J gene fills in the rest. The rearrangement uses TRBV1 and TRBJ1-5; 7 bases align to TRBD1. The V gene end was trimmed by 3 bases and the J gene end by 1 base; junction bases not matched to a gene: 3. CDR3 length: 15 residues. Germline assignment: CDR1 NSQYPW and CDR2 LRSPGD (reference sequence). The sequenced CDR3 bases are TGCACCTGCAGTGCGCCGGGACAGAACAACCAGGCTCCGCTT. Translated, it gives CTCSAPGQNNQAPL. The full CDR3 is CTCSAPGQNNQAPLF.

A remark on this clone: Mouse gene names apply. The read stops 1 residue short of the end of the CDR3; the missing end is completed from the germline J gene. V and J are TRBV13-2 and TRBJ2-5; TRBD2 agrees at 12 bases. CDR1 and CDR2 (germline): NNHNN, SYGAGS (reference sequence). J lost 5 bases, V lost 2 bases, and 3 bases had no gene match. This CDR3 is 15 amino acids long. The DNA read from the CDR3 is TGTGCCAGCGGTGAAGACTGGGGGGGCGCAGACACCCAGTAC. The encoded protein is CASGEDWGGADTQY. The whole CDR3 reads CASGEDWGGADTQYF.

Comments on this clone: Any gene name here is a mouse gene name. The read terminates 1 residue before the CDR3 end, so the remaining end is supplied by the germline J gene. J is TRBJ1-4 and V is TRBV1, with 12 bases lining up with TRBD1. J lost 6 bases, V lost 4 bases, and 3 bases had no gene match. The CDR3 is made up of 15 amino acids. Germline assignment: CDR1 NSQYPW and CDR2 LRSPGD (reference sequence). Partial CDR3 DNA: TGCACCTGCAGTGGGGACAGGGGGCGCGACGAAAGATTATTT. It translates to CTCSGDRGRDERLF. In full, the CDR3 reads CTCSGDRGRDERLFF. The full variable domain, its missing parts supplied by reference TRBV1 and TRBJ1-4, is VTLLEQNPRWRLVPRGQAVNLRCILKNSQYPWMSWYQQDLQKQLQWLFTLRSPGDKEVKSLPGADYLATRVTDTELRLQVANMSQGRTLYCTCSGDRGRDERLFFGHGTKLSVL.

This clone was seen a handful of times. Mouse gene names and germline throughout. The part of the CDR3 DNA that was read is TGTGCCAGCAGTCTTAGGGACACCTCCAACGAAAGATTATTT. As protein: CASSLRDTSNERLF. In full, the CDR3 is CASSLRDTSNERLFF. This rearrangement joins TRBV26 to TRBJ1-4, with D perhaps matching TRBD1 (6 bases). Read sequence stops 1 residue before the CDR3 end, and the germline J gene provides the missing end. The CDR3 has 15 residues. Trimming removed 3 bases at V and 2 bases at J, with 10 bases between. Germline V gene data show CDR1 as KGHPV and CDR2 as FQNQEV (reference sequence).

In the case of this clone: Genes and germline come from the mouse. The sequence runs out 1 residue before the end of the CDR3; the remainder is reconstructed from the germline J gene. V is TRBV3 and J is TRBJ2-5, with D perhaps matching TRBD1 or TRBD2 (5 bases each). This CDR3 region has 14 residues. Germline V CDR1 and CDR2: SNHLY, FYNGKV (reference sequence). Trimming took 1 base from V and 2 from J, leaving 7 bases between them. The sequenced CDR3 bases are TGTGCCAGCAGCTTAGTAGGGACCCAAGACACCCAGTAC. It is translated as CASSLVGTQDTQY. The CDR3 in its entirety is CASSLVGTQDTQYF.

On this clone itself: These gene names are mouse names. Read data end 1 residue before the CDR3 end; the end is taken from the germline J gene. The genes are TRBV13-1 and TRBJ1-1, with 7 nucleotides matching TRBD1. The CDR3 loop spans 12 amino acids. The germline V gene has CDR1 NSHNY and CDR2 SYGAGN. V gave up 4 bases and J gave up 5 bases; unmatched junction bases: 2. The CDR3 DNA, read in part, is TGTGCCAGCAGTCGGGACAGAACAGAAGTCTTC. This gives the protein CASSRDRTEVF. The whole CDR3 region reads CASSRDRTEVFF.

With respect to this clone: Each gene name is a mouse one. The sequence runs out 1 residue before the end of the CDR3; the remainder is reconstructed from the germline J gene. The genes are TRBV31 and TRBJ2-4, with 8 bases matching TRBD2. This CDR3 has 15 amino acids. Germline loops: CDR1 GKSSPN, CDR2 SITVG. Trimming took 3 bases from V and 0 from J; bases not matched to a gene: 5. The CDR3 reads CAWSPWGASQNTLYF. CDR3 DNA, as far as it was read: TGTGCCTGGAGCCCCTGGGGGGCCAGTCAAAACACCTTGTAC.

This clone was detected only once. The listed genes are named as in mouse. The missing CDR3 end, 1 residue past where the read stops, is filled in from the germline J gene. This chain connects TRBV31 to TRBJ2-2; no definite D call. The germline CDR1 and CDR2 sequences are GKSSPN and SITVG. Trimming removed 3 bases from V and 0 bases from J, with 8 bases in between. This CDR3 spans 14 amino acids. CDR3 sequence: CAWRTKANTGQLYF. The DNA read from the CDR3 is TGTGCCTGGAGGACAAAAGCAAACACCGGGCAGCTCTAC.

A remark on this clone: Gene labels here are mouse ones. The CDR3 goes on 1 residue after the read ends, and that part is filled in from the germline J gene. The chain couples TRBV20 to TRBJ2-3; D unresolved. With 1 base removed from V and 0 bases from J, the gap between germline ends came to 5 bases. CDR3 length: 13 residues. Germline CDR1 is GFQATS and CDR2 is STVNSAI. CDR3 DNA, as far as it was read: TGTGGTGCTAGGGTCTGGAGTGCAGAAACGCTGTAT. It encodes CGARVWSAETLY. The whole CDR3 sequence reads CGARVWSAETLYF.

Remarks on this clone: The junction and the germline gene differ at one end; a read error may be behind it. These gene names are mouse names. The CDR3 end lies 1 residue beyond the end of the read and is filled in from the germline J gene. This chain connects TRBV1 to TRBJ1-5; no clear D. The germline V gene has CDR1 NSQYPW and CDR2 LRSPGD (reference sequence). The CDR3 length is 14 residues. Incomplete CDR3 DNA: TGCACCTGCAGTCCAGACAAAAACAACCAGGCTCCGCTT. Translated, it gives CTCSPDKNNQAPL. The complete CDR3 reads CTCSPDKNNQAPLF.

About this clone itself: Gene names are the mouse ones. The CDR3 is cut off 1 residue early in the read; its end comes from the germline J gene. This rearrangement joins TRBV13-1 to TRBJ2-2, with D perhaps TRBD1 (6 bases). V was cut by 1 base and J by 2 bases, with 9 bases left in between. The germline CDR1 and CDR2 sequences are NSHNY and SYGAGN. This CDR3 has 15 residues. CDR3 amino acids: CASSDRDTNTGQLYF. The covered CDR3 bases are TGTGCCAGCAGTGATAGGGACACCAACACCGGGCAGCTCTAC.

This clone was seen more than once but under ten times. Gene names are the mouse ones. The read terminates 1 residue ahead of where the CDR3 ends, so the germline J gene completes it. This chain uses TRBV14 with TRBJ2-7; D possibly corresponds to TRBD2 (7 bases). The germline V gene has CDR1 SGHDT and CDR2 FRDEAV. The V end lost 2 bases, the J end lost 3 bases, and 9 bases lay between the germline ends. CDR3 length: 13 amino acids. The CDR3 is CASSLGGLYEQYF. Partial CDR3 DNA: TGTGCCAGCAGTTTGGGGGGCCTCTATGAACAGTAC.

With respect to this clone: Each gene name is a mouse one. The DNA read from the CDR3 is TGTGCCAGCAGCTTAGAGATTAACCAAGACACCCAGTAC. Amino acid sequence: CASSLEINQDTQY. The whole CDR3 protein is CASSLEINQDTQYF. The V gene is TRBV3, the J gene TRBJ2-5; D ambiguous. The read terminates 1 residue before the CDR3 end, so the remaining end is supplied by the germline J gene. Germline-derived CDR1 and CDR2 are SNHLY and FYNGKV (reference sequence). V lost 1 base and J lost 0, with 5 bases in between. The CDR3 is made up of 14 amino acids.

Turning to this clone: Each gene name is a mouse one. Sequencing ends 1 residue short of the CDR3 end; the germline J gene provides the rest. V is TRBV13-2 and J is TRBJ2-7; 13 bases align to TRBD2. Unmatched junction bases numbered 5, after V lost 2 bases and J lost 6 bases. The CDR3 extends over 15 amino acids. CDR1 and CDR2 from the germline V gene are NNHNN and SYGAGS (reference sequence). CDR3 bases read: TGTGCCAGCGGTGAGGACTGGGGGGGCGCCTTTGAACAGTAC. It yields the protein CASGEDWGGAFEQY. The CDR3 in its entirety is CASGEDWGGAFEQYF.

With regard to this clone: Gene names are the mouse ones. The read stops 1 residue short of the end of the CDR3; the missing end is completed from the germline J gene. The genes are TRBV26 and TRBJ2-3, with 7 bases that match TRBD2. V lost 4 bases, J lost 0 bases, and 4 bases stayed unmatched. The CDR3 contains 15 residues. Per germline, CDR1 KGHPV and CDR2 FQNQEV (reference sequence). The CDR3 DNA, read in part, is TGTGCCAGCAGTCCCGACTGGGCTAGTGCAGAAACGCTGTAT. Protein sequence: CASSPDWASAETLY. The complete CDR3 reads CASSPDWASAETLYF.

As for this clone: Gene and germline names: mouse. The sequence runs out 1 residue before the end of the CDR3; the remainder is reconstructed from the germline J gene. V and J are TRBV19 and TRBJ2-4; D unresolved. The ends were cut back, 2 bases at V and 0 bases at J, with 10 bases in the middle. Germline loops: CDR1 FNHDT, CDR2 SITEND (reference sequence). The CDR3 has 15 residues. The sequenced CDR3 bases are TGTGCCAGCAGTATTATGGGCCCTAGTCAAAACACCTTGTAC. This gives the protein CASSIMGPSQNTLY. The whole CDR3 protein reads CASSIMGPSQNTLYF.

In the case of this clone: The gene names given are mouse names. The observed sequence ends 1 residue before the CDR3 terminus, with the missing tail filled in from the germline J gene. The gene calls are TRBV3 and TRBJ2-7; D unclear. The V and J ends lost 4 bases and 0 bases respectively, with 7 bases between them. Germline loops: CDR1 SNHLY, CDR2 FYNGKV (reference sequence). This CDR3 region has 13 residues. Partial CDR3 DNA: TGTGCCAGCAGCTCTAGGAGCTCCTATGAACAGTAC. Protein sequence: CASSSRSSYEQY. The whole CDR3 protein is CASSSRSSYEQYF.

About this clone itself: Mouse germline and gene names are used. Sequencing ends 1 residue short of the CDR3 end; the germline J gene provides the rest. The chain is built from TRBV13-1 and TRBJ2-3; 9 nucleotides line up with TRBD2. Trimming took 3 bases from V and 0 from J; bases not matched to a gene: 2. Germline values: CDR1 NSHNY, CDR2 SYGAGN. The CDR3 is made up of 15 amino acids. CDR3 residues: CASSVGGRSAETLYF. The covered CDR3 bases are TGTGCCAGCAGTGTGGGGGGGCGGAGTGCAGAAACGCTGTAT.

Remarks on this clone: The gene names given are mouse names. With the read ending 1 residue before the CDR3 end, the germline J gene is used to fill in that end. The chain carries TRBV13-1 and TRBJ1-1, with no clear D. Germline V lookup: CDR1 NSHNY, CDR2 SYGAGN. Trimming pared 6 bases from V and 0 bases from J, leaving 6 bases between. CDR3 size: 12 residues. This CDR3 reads CASKRANTEVFF. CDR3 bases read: TGTGCCAGCAAAAGGGCAAACACAGAAGTCTTC.

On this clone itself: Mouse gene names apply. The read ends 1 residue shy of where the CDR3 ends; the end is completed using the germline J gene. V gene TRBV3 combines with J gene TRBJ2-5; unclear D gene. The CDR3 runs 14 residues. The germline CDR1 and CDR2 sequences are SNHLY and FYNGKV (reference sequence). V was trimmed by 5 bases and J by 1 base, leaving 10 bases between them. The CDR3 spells CASSPRRYQDTQYF. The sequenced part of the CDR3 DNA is TGTGCCAGCAGCCCTCGACGGTACCAAGACACCCAGTAC.

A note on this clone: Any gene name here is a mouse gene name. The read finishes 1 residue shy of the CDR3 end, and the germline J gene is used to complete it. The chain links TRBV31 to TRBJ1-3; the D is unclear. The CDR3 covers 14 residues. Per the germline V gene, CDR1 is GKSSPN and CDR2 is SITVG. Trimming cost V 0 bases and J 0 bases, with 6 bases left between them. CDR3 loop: CAWSLELSGNTLYF. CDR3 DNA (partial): TGTGCCTGGAGTCTAGAACTTTCTGGAAATACGCTCTAT.

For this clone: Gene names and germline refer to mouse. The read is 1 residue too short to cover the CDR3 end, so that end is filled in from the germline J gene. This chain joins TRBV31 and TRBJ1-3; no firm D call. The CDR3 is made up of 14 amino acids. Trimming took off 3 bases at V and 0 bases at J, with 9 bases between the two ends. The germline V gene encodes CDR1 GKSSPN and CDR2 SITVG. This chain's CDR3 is CAWRKGDSGNTLYF. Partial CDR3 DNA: TGTGCCTGGAGGAAGGGAGATTCTGGAAATACGCTCTAT.

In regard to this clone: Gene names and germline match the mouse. The CDR3 spells CASSFGTPAEQFF. The CDR3 bases that were read are TGTGCCAGCAGCTTCGGGACACCTGCTGAGCAGTTC. The V call is TRBV3, the J call TRBJ2-1; D perhaps matches TRBD1 (6 bases). Read coverage stops 1 residue before the CDR3 terminus; the germline J gene supplies the remainder. The CDR3 length is 13 residues. Trimming removed 3 bases at V and 6 bases at J, with 9 bases between. Germline CDR1 SNHLY, CDR2 FYNGKV (reference sequence).

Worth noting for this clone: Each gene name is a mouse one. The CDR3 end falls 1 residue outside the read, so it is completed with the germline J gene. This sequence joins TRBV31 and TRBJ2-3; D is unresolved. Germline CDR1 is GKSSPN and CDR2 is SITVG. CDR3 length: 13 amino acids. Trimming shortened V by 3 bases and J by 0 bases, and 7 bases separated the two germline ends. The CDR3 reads CAWRQTSAETLYF. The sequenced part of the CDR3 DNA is TGTGCCTGGAGACAGACTAGTGCAGAAACGCTGTAT.

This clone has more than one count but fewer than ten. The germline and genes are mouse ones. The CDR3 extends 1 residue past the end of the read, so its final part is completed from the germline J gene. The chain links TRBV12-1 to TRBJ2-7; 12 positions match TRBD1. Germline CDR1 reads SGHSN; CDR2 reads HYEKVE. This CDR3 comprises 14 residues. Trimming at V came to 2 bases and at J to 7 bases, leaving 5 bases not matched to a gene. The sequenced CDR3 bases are TGTGCCAGCTCTCCCGGGACAGGGGGCTGGGAACAGTAC. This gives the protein CASSPGTGGWEQY. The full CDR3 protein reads CASSPGTGGWEQYF.

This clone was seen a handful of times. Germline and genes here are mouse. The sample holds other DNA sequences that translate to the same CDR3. The CDR3 reads CASSLGGSSYEQYF. CDR3 DNA, as far as it was read: TGTGCCAGCAGTTTAGGGGGAAGCTCCTATGAACAGTAC. This chain connects TRBV15 to TRBJ2-7; D is unresolved. The DNA ends 1 residue before the CDR3 does, and the rest of the CDR3 is filled in from the germline J gene. Trimming left V 1 base short and J 0 bases short, with 7 bases between. Looked up from germline, CDR1 is SGHND and CDR2 is FRSKSL. This CDR3 region has 14 residues.

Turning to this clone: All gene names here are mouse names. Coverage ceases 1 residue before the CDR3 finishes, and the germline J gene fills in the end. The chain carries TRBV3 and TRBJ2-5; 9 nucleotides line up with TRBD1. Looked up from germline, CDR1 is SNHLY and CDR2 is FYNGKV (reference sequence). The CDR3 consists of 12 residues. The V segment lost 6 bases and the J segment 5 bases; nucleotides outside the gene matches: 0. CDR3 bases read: TGTGCCAGCAGGGACAGGGGAGACACCCAGTAC. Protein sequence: CASRDRGDTQY. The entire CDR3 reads CASRDRGDTQYF. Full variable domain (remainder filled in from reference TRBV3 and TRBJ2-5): GPKVLQIPSHQIIDMGQMVTLNCDPVSNHLYFYWYKQILGQQMEFLVNFYNGKVMEKSKLFKDQFSVERPDGSYFTLKIQPTALEDSAVYFCASRDRGDTQYFGPGTRLLVL.

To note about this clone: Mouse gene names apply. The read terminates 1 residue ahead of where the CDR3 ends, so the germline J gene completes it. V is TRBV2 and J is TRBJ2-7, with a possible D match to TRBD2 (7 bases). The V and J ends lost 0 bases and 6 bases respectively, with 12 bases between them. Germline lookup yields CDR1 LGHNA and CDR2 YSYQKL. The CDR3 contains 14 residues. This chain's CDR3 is CASSQDPLGAEQYF. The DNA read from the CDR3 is TGTGCCAGCAGCCAAGACCCCCTGGGGGCTGAACAGTAC.